The next 24 T cell receptor beta chains were all read from a single sample in a study of shared clonotypes between healthy human individuals. Only in-frame clones appear in the TCRdb table, and some are missing; sequencing was by immunoSEQ multiplex PCR. The profile shows 2 million to 2.5 million clones, approximately 90% of them singletons. The sequenced material came from naive CD4+ T cells from PBMCs. Subset meaning: CD45RA+ positively selected. These receptors all come from a man younger than 35 in good health. Some clones in this sample may be carry-over from other donors' samples.

The chain employs TRBV5-5 and TRBJ2-5, with TRBD2 matching over 12 bases. CDR3 size: 17 residues. The trim removed 2 bases at V and 0 bases at J, leaving 5 bases unmatched. In germline, CDR1 is SGHKS, CDR2 YYEKEE (reference sequence). This chain's CDR3 is CASSFGLAGIYQETQYF. The CDR3 DNA reads TGTGCCAGCAGCTTCGGACTAGCGGGGATCTACCAAGAGACCCAGTACTTC. Based on the CDR3 plus reference TRBV5-5 and TRBJ2-5, the full variable domain is DAGVTQSPTHLIKTRGQQVTLRCSPISGHKSVSWYQQVLGQGPQFIFQYYEKEERGRGNFPDRFSARQFPNYSSELNVNALLLGDSALYLCASSFGLAGIYQETQYFGPGTRLLVL.

J is TRBJ1-2 and V is TRBV6-6; a weak D match, TRBD1 (6 bases). The V and J ends lost 10 bases and 1 base respectively, with 16 bases between them. Germline values: CDR1 MNHNY, CDR2 SVGAGI (reference sequence). This CDR3 is 14 amino acids long. CDR3 sequence: CAIARTALNYGYTF. In nucleotides, the CDR3 is TGTGCCATAGCAAGGACAGCTCTTAACTATGGCTACACCTTC.

This clone has a single count. This chain connects TRBV6-5 to TRBJ1-6; D may be TRBD1 (5 bases). Germline V lookup: CDR1 MNHEY, CDR2 SVGAGI. This CDR3 spans 16 amino acids. V was cut by 0 bases and J by 5 bases, with 11 bases left in between. The CDR3 DNA follows: TGTGCCAGCAGTTACTCCGGTGGGGGAAATAATTCACCCCTCCACTTT. Protein product: CASSYSGGGNNSPLHF.

As regards this clone: At the DNA level, this CDR3 is encoded by other sequences in the same sample as well. V usage is TRBV28 and J usage is TRBJ1-5, with TRBD1 matching 8 bases. The germline gives CDR1 MDHEN, CDR2 SYDVKM. The CDR3 has 15 amino acids. V trimming: 6 bases; J trimming: 2 bases; junction bases outside the gene matches: 6. CDR3 in DNA: TGTGCCAGCAGCTCGCAGGGGGCGGGCAATCAGCCCCAGCATTTT. This gives the protein CASSSQGAGNQPQHF.

J is TRBJ2-7 and V is TRBV5-1, with 8 bases aligning to TRBD2. Looked up from germline, CDR1 is SGHRS and CDR2 is YFSETQ. The V gene end was trimmed by 3 bases and the J gene end by 1 base; junction bases not matched to a gene: 9. CDR3 length: 16 residues. The CDR3 spells CASSSSNAGGSYEQYF. The CDR3 coding sequence is TGCGCCAGCAGCTCTAGCAATGCGGGAGGATCCTACGAGCAGTACTTC.

The chain joins TRBV10-3 to TRBJ2-7; 7 nucleotides match TRBD1. The germline CDR1 and CDR2 sequences are ENHRY and SYGVKD. The CDR3 consists of 13 residues. The V and J ends lost 10 bases and 4 bases, in that order; junction bases with no gene match: 10. In nucleotides, the CDR3 is TGTGCCACCGTGAGGGGACAGAATTACGAGCAGTACTTC. Protein: CATVRGQNYEQYF.

Here the CDR3 DNA reads TGTGCCTGGGAACTAGCGGGGAGCACAGATACGCAGTATTTT. Translating it yields CAWELAGSTDTQYF. The chain couples TRBV30 to TRBJ2-3; 10 nucleotides match TRBD2. The CDR3 totals 14 residues. Looked up from germline, CDR1 is GTSNPN and CDR2 is SVGIG (reference sequence). V dropped 5 bases and J dropped 0; count of bases not matched to a gene: 2.

For this clone: Other nucleotide sequences in the sample specify the same CDR3. The chain joins TRBV11-2 to TRBJ2-1, with TRBD2 matching 8 bases. CDR3 length: 15 residues. J was trimmed by 2 bases and V by 4 bases; bases with no gene match: 4. Germline values: CDR1 SGHAT, CDR2 FQNNGV. CDR3 protein: CASSSRLAPYNEQFF. CDR3 DNA sequence: TGTGCCAGCAGCTCTAGACTAGCGCCCTACAATGAGCAGTTCTTC.

This sequence joins TRBV5-4 and TRBJ2-2, with TRBD2 matching 7 bases. The CDR3 totals 15 residues. Trimming removed 3 bases from V and 6 bases from J; junction bases left unmatched: 8. The germline gives CDR1 SGHNT, CDR2 YYREEE (reference sequence). The CDR3 sequence: CASSSRLARAGELFF. In DNA form, the CDR3 reads TGTGCCAGCAGCTCACGACTAGCCCGGGCCGGGGAGCTGTTTTTT.

The chain has TRBV9 and TRBJ1-1; maybe TRBD1 (5 bases). Germline loops: CDR1 SGDLS, CDR2 YYNGEE. The CDR3 sequence is 14 residues long. V was clipped by 0 bases and J by 6 bases, with 12 bases between them. The CDR3 bases are TGTGCCAGCAGCGTAGACGGGGCATGGGCTGAAGCTTTCTTT. It encodes CASSVDGAWAEAFF.

The CDR3 nucleotides read TGTGCCAGCAGCTTATGGGGACAGGGAATATACGAGCAGTACTTC. This gives the protein CASSLWGQGIYEQYF. This chain joins TRBV7-2 and TRBJ2-7; TRBD1 agrees at 9 bases. V trimming: 2 bases; J trimming: 4 bases; junction bases outside the gene matches: 6. Germline V lookup: CDR1 SGHTA, CDR2 FQGNSA. CDR3 length: 15 residues.

This clone occurred once. The rearrangement uses TRBV10-3 and TRBJ2-1, with TRBD1 matching over 9 bases. V shed 0 bases and J 12 bases; nucleotides not matched to a gene: 18. CDR3 length: 18 amino acids. Germline assignment: CDR1 ENHRY and CDR2 SYGVKD. In DNA form, the CDR3 reads TGTGCCATCAGTGAGTCTGGGGGACAGGGCACCCTATACCGCGGGCAGTTCTTC. This encodes CAISESGGQGTLYRGQFF.

This chain links TRBV18 with TRBJ2-7, with 9 bases lining up with TRBD1. This CDR3 has 14 amino acids. The germline V gene encodes CDR1 KGHSH and CDR2 LQKENI. J gave up 5 bases and V 3 bases, and 5 bases lay outside the gene matches. This chain's CDR3 is CASSPRTGDDEQYF. CDR3 coding DNA: TGTGCCAGCTCACCCCGGACAGGGGACGACGAGCAGTACTTC.

This clone was observed a few times. The chain uses TRBV5-4 and TRBJ1-1; D is unclear. Germline CDR1 SGHNT, CDR2 YYREEE (reference sequence). V lost 1 base and J 1 base, leaving 8 bases between the germline ends. This CDR3 contains 14 residues. CDR3 sequence (DNA): TGTGCCAGCAGCTTGCCAGGCCCGAACACTGAAGCTTTCTTT. This codes for CASSLPGPNTEAFF.

The V and J genes are TRBV2 and TRBJ2-1, with TRBD2 identical over 14 bases. The germline V gene encodes CDR1 SNHLY and CDR2 FYNNEI. The CDR3 extends over 16 amino acids. V lost 2 bases to trimming and J lost 10 bases; unmatched junction nucleotides: 7. The CDR3 sequence: CASSELGLAGVGEQFF. The DNA for the CDR3 is TGTGCCAGCAGTGAATTGGGACTAGCGGGAGTAGGGGAGCAGTTCTTC.

The rearrangement uses TRBV4-2 and TRBJ1-1; the D gene is possibly TRBD1 (5 bases). The CDR3 is made up of 16 amino acids. Germline V CDR1 and CDR2: LGHNA, YNFKEQ. Trimming removed 4 bases at V and 5 bases at J, with 20 bases between. Here the CDR3 reads CASSRGSGGSRTEAFF. CDR3 bases: TGTGCCAGCAGCCGGGGAAGCGGGGGTTCACGAACTGAAGCTTTCTTT.

CDR3 sequence reads: CSVGPLLRDNEQFF. The CDR3 nucleotides are TGCAGCGTTGGACCCCTCTTGAGGGACAATGAGCAGTTCTTC. J is TRBJ2-1 and V is TRBV29-1, with D possibly TRBD2 on 5 matching bases. With 4 bases removed from V and 5 bases from J, the gap between germline ends came to 15 bases. The CDR3 spans 14 residues. Germline loops: CDR1 SQVTM, CDR2 ANQGSEA.

The V call is TRBV10-3, the J call TRBJ1-2; 7 positions match TRBD1. This CDR3 comprises 14 residues. V lost 2 bases, J lost 4 bases, and 4 bases stayed unmatched. The germline V gene encodes CDR1 ENHRY and CDR2 SYGVKD. The CDR3 here is CAISEVDRTYGYTF. CDR3 sequence (DNA): TGTGCCATCAGTGAGGTGGACAGGACCTATGGCTACACCTTC.

This rearrangement joins TRBV5-4 to TRBJ2-3, with unresolved D. CDR1 is SGHNT, CDR2 YYREEE, per germline (reference sequence). This CDR3 has 13 residues. V was trimmed by 2 bases and J by 4 bases, leaving 8 bases between them. The CDR3 nucleotides are TGTGCCAGCAGCTTTACGGTGCCAGATACGCAGTATTTT. Translated: CASSFTVPDTQYF.

The rearrangement links TRBV19 to TRBJ1-1, with unresolved D. Trimming took 4 bases from V and 8 from J, leaving 11 bases between them. Germline loops: CDR1 LNHDA, CDR2 SQIVND (reference sequence). The CDR3 loop spans 12 amino acids. The DNA for the CDR3 is TGTGCCAGTAGTAATCGGAGGGAAGAAGCTTTCTTT. It specifies CASSNRREEAFF. Based on the CDR3 plus reference TRBV19 and TRBJ1-1, the full variable domain is DGGITQSPKYLFRKEGQNVTLSCEQNLNHDAMYWYRQDPGQGLRLIYYSQIVNDFQKGDIAEGYSVSREKKESFPLTVTSAQKNPTAFYLCASSNRREEAFFGQGTRLTVV.

This chain's CDR3 is CASDLGRNTIYF. Here the CDR3 DNA reads TGTGCCAGCGACCTGGGTCGAAACACCATATATTTT. This chain links TRBV2 with TRBJ1-3; no reliable D call. The CDR3 sequence is 12 residues long. The V and J ends lost 8 bases and 5 bases respectively, with 10 bases between them. CDR1 and CDR2 from the germline V gene are SNHLY and FYNNEI.

This chain links TRBV7-3 with TRBJ2-1; 10 bases match TRBD2. Per germline, CDR1 SGHTA and CDR2 FQGTGA. J lost 6 bases, V lost 5 bases, and 7 bases had no gene match. This CDR3 has 15 amino acids. The CDR3 spells CASSPWTSGSNEQFF. In nucleotides, the CDR3 is TGTGCCAGCAGCCCTTGGACTAGCGGTAGCAATGAGCAGTTCTTC.

The chain combines TRBV6-5 with TRBJ2-7; a possible D gene is TRBD1 (6 bases). Germline CDR1 MNHEY, CDR2 SVGAGI. Trimming left V 5 bases short and J 2 bases short, with 10 bases between. This CDR3 has 13 amino acids. In DNA, the CDR3 is TGTGCCAGCAGTCCCCCAGGGGCCTACGAGCAGTACTTC. This codes for CASSPPGAYEQYF.

CDR3 nucleotides: TGTGCCAGCATCTTAAGGCCCACAGGGGCTAATGAAAAACTGTTTTTT. This gives the protein CASILRPTGANEKLFF. The V and J genes are TRBV6-6 and TRBJ1-4, with TRBD1 identical over 7 bases. Losses at the gene ends were 7 bases for V and 3 bases for J; bases not matched to a gene: 11. The V gene's germline CDR1 is MNHNY and CDR2 SVGAGI (reference sequence). This CDR3 has 16 residues.